This T cell receptor beta chain was captured by sequencing in a study of T cells after yellow fever vaccination. Broader study findings: Weaker, the secondary response peaked sooner, at day 5 versus 15. Within FACS-sorted repertoires, abundant clonotypes contaminating from the bulk population could be present. Reappearance after the booster was observed for most primary-vaccination clones (96% CD4, about 85% CD8).

This clonotype came up a few times. Antigen unknown. Per the germline V gene, CDR1 is GTSNPN and CDR2 is SVGIG (reference sequence). The CDR3 is 12 amino acids. V was clipped by 7 bases and J by 4 bases; unmatched bases: 2. The TCR cDNA carried a universal primer site and UMIs from 5'RACE template switching. In TCRdb, the 5' RACE reads were re-called with MiXCR into one record per CDR3 protein. Of almost 600,000 distinct CDR3 sequences listed, about 13% are singletons. The sample consisted of PBMCs, taken on the day of the yellow fever booster vaccination. This clonotype was sampled from a man aged 25 to 45 who received the YFV17D yellow fever vaccine. V and J are TRBV30 and TRBJ2-5; TRBD1 matches 11 bases. The CDR3 DNA follows: TGTGCCTCCGGACAGGGGGCAGAGACCCAGTACTTC. Amino acid sequence: CASGQGAETQYF.